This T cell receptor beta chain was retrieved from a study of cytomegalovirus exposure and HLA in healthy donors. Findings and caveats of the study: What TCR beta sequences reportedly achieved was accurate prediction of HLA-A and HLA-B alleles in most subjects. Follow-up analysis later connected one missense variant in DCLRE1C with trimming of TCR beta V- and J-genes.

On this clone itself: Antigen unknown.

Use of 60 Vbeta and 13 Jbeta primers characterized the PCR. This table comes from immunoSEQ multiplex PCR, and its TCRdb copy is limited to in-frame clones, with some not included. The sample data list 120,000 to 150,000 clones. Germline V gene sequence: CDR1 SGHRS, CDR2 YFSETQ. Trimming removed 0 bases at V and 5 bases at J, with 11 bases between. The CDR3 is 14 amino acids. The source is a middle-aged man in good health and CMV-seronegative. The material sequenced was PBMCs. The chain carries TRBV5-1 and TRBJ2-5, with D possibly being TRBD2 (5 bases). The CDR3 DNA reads TGCGCCAGCAGCTTGGCGGGGAGCCCGGAGACCCAGTACTTC. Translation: CASSLAGSPETQYF.